The TCR beta chain described here comes from a study of cytomegalovirus exposure and HLA in healthy donors. To note about this clone: Its antigen is unknown. Relative to the germline gene, one junction end is altered; a read error may explain this.

Study-wide findings and caveats: In vitro testing confirmed a few CMV-associated chains as specific for CMV antigens. TCR beta V- and J-gene trimming, according to a later analysis, was linked to a missense DCLRE1C variant.

CDR1 SSHAT and CDR2 FNYEAQ come from the germline V gene (reference sequence). The CDR3 extends over 16 amino acids. The primer mix had 60 Vbeta and 13 Jbeta primers. Using immunoSEQ multiplex PCR, the repertoire was profiled, and TCRdb retains in-frame clones only, with some absent. The sample includes about 150,000 clones, more than 70% seen only once; the top ten take 3% to 3.5%. V is TRBV7-7 and J is TRBJ2-5, with 10 bases that match TRBD1. This receptor was identified in a male donor in good health and CMV-seronegative. Source material: PBMCs. CDR3 protein: CASSSYWDRGRETQYF. The CDR3 coding sequence is TGTGCTAGCAGCTCATACTGGGACAGGGGACGGGAGACCCAGTACTTC. Full variable domain (rest looked up from reference TRBV7-7 and TRBJ2-5): GAGVSQSPRYKVTKRGQDVTLRCDPISSHATLYWYQQALGQGPEFLTYFNYEAQPDKSGLPSDRFSAERPEGSISTLTIQRTEQRDSAMYRCASSSYWDRGRETQYFGPGTRLLVL.